This note documents a single T cell receptor beta chain sequence. Its antigen remains undetermined. Within one base of it there is no much larger clone, and no base qualities were kept. Measured from the cysteine to the phenylalanine, the CDR3 is 15 residues long. Of the read, only the CDR3 DNA is kept; its 45 bases are in frame from base 1. CDR1 LNHDA and CDR2 SQIVND were looked up in the germline V gene (reference sequence). The germline V end is reduced by 3 bases and the J end by 7 bases; junction bases left unmatched: 5. This entry is derived from a study of T cell responses to AZD1222 COVID-19 vaccine (dated by TCRdb to about 2021). Turning to the overall study: TCR sequencing covered over 230 trial participants: approximately 200 given two doses of AZD1222 and 26 given two doses of MenACWY control vaccine. Enrollment into the trials was organized by age into subgroups of 18-55, 56-69 and 70-plus years, and those subgroups contained about 160, 30 and 59 TCR-sequenced participants, respectively. What the research found in general, with its limitations: Most participants were white British and females outnumbered males, and the authors suggested that clonal diversity may have been underestimated. After two AZD1222 doses, both the breadth and the depth of spike-specific TCRs were significantly higher than at day 0 and than in MenACWY recipients. Conclusions about previously exposed vaccinees are limited because only five to seven AZD1222 recipients were SARS-CoV-2 seropositive at baseline. The 56-69-year group was small, and its depth increase did not reach significance, likely because of low power. Nearly half of unique spike-specific TCRs reportedly recognized epitopes outside regions mutated in the B.1.351 and B.1.1.7 variants. Vaccine-associated CD4 TCRs spanned the whole spike protein, with dominant responses in regions 160-218 and 743-854. Because no samples from the day 14 peak response were available, repertoires could be characterized only after the peak T cell response.

Per the publication, the time point label means: about 28 days (+/-7) after the second vaccine dose. AZD1222 recipients whose second dose came at about 4 weeks and those whose second dose came at about 12 weeks were combined into one group, since spike-specific TCR depth and breadth did not differ between the two schedules. Vaccinee samples came from UK trials COV001 and COV002, including a single-blind randomized controlled phase 2/3 trial of AZD1222 (ChAdOx1 nCoV-19) in healthy adults. Trial participant PBMC samples were collected at day 0 and day 28 after the second dose for TCRbeta chain sequencing. The CDR3 regions of human TCRbeta chains were analyzed by immunosequencing. Concerning the study's data processing: Repertoire TCRs were checked for matches against a reference library of SARS-CoV-2-specific TCRs that had been generated using the MIRA antigen-specificity platform. Breadth was defined as the fraction of unique TCRs that were SARS-CoV-2-associated, and depth was defined as the fraction of total T cells that were SARS-CoV-2-associated. Using the MIRA data, each spike-specific TCR was mapped to the spike region that the TCR reacts to and placed in a CD4 or CD8 class. Log10-transformed breadth and depth values were compared by one-way ANOVA with Sidak's multiple comparisons tests. What TCRdb holds here is the immuneACCESS table cut down to in-frame rearrangements. Part of the clones is not present; checked against another copy, under half of the missing clones reflect an unresolved V gene, and the others are unexplained. V and J calls and clone size are given by that table; D and trimming were obtained from the DNA. The sample table records fewer than 130,000 clones; about 87% of these occur just once. The ten most abundant clones make up roughly 15% of the sample.

The chain is assembled from TRBV19 and TRBJ1-4; 10 nucleotides in the junction match TRBD1. The receptor was isolated from an adult who received the AZD1222 COVID-19 vaccine. This material consisted of peripheral blood, taken 28 days after the second AZD1222 dose. CDR3 reads: CASSIDRGRSEKLFF. The nucleotide sequence reads TGTGCCAGTAGTATCGACAGGGGGCGCAGTGAAAAACTGTTTTTT. Here the CDR3 is joined to the reference TRBV19 and TRBJ1-4 genes, and the full variable domain is: DGGITQSPKYLFRKEGQNVTLSCEQNLNHDAMYWYRQDPGQGLRLIYYSQIVNDFQKGDIAEGYSVSREKKESFPLTVTSAQKNPTAFYLCASSIDRGRSEKLFFGSGTQLSVL.